The rows below give T cell receptor beta chains drawn from one sample of a study of blood T cell repertoires in COVID-19. Profiling relied on immunoSEQ multiplex PCR, and the TCRdb table lists in-frame clones only, not all of them. The sample has about 73,000 clones, 75% to 85% seen once. Sequencing was done on a sample of peripheral blood. These receptors were collected from an older woman with acute or convalescent COVID-19. Each CDR3 is given with its conserved first and last residue. D genes are given only for firm matches. Not every row has a clone size; where given, it reads once, few, many or a size class.

TRBJ2-3	TRBV24-1	NA	NA	TGTGCCACCAGTGACGCCGGGGTCCCTGGGGATACGCAGTATTTT	CATSDAGVPGDTQYF
TRBJ2-7	TRBV19	TRBD2	NA	TGTGCCAGTAGTACAGCGGGGGGACCCTACGAGCAGTACTTC	CASSTAGGPYEQYF
TRBJ2-7	TRBV27	NA	once	TGTGCCAGCGGTTACTCGGTCAACCACGAGCAGTACTTC	CASGYSVNHEQYF
TRBJ1-4	TRBV9	NA	few	TGTGCCAGCAGCTCAGGGGAGATGGCAACTAATGAAAAACTGTTTTTT	CASSSGEMATNEKLFF
TRBJ1-2	TRBV29-1	NA	NA	TGCAGCGTTGAAGAGGGGGGGCGCAGCCACACCTTC	CSVEEGGRSHTF
TRBJ1-3	TRBV4-1	NA	NA	TGCGCCAGCAGCCCCGGGGACTCTGGAAACACCATATATTTT	CASSPGDSGNTIYF
TRBJ1-3	TRBV13	NA	NA	TGTGCCAGCAGCCCCCAACAGGGATCTGGAAACACCATATATTTT	CASSPQQGSGNTIYF
TRBJ1-3	TRBV5-1	TRBD1	NA	TGCGCCAGCAGCTTGGAGGCAGGGGGCCATGGAAACACCATATATTTT	CASSLEAGGHGNTIYF
TRBJ1-3	TRBV30	NA	NA	TGTGCCTGGAGTGTACCGGGCAGGGGTAGGAACACCATATATTTT	CAWSVPGRGRNTIYF
TRBJ2-7	TRBV11-1	NA	NA	TGTGCCAGCAGCTCCCGGACAGAGAGCTCCTACGAGCAGTACTTC	CASSSRTESSYEQYF
TRBJ2-7	TRBV6-6	TRBD2	NA	TGTGCCAGCAGTGGCGGGGGGGAAACGAGGGAGCAGTACTTC	CASSGGGETREQYF
TRBJ1-5	TRBV7-9	TRBD1	NA	TGTGCCAGCAGCTCCGGGACAGACAATCAGCCCCAGCATTTT	CASSSGTDNQPQHF
TRBJ2-3	TRBV5-1	NA	few	TGCGCCAGCAGCTTGTTGAGGGCCCCTAGTACAGATACGCAGTATTTT	CASSLLRAPSTDTQYF
TRBJ2-2	TRBV4-2	TRBD1	NA	TGTGCCAGCAGCCCTATGACAGGGGAGGCCGGGGAGCTGTTTTTT	CASSPMTGEAGELFF
TRBJ2-1	TRBV11-2	TRBD1	NA	TGTGCCAGCAGCCCCACAACAGGGGGCGGTTACAATGAGCAGTTCTTC	CASSPTTGGGYNEQFF
TRBJ1-1	TRBV25-1	TRBD1	NA	TGTGCCAGCAGCACAGGGGAGCGCACTGAAGCTTTCTTT	CASSTGERTEAFF
TRBJ1-4	TRBV18	NA	NA	TGTGCCAGCTCACCGGCAGGACATAATGAAAAACTGTTTTTT	CASSPAGHNEKLFF
TRBJ1-1	TRBV9	NA	NA	TGTGGGAGGGGCACTGAAGCTTTCTTT	CGRGTEAFF
TRBJ1-6	TRBV6-5	NA	NA	TGTGCCAGCAGTTACTACCGGGTTGGGGGCTCACCCCTCCACTTT	CASSYYRVGGSPLHF
TRBJ1-6	TRBV11-2	NA	NA	TGTGCCAGCAGCTTAACAGATAATTCACCCCTCCACTTT	CASSLTDNSPLHF
TRBJ1-2	TRBV12-3/TRBV12-4	NA	NA	TGTGCCAGCAGTTTGGGGCGAAACGGAGGCTACACCTTC	CASSLGRNGGYTF
TRBJ1-2	TRBV24-1	NA	NA	TGTGCCACCAGTGATTACGGTAACTATGGCTACACCTTC	CATSDYGNYGYTF
TRBJ2-1	TRBV5-1	TRBD2	NA	TGCGCCAGCGCCTCCGAGAGCGGGGGGGCCGGGCAGTTCTTC	CASASESGGAGQFF
TRBJ1-4	TRBV14	TRBD1	NA	TGTGCCAGCAGCCCGCCGATGGGGACAGAGAATGAAAAACTGTTTTTT	CASSPPMGTENEKLFF
TRBJ1-3	TRBV5-1	NA	NA	TGCGCCAGCAGCTTGGCCGCTGGGCGGGCGGGAAACACCATATATTTT	CASSLAAGRAGNTIYF
TRBJ2-5	TRBV27	TRBD2	NA	TGTGCCAGCAGTTCTAGCGGGGGCCTTCAAGAGACCCAGTACTTC	CASSSSGGLQETQYF
TRBJ1-5	TRBV19	NA	NA	TGTGCCAGTAACCCACAGGGTAGCAATCAGCCCCAGCATTTT	CASNPQGSNQPQHF
TRBJ2-3	TRBV24-1	TRBD1	NA	TGTGCCACCAGTGAGACAGGGCGAGCAGATACGCAGTATTTT	CATSETGRADTQYF
TRBJ2-3	TRBV5-4	TRBD2	NA	TGTGCCAGCAGCTGGGGTCGGGAGGGGGATACGCAGTATTTT	CASSWGREGDTQYF
TRBJ1-5	TRBV2	NA	NA	TGTGCCAGCACGTCAAAGGAGCATCAGCCCCAGCATTTT	CASTSKEHQPQHF
TRBJ2-1	TRBV6-5	TRBD1	once	TGTGCCAGCAGTTCGGGACAGTACTCAAACAATGAGCAGTTCTTC	CASSSGQYSNNEQFF
TRBJ2-7	TRBV19	NA	NA	TGTGCCAGTAGTATGACAGGTGCCCTTAGCGAGCAGTACTTC	CASSMTGALSEQYF
TRBJ1-1	TRBV30	NA	once	TGTGCCGCTACTTCAGGTCCAGGTATGAACACTGAAGCTTTCTTT	CAATSGPGMNTEAFF